These 21 T cell receptor beta chains were sequenced from one sample in a study of T cell responses to AZD1222 COVID-19 vaccine. Sequenced by immunoSEQ multiplex PCR; TCRdb stores in-frame clones only, minus some. Of 140,000 to 150,000 clones detected, around 93% appear once; the ten largest clones hold roughly 3.8%. Sequences were derived from peripheral blood, sampled 28 days after the second AZD1222 dose. Receptors originate from an adult who received the AZD1222 COVID-19 vaccine.

The CDR3 loop is CASSQGPQVQEYF. CDR3 nucleotides: TGCGCCAGCAGCCAAGGTCCCCAGGTCCAGGAGTACTTC. The gene calls are TRBV4-1 and TRBJ2-5; D is uncertain. Germline lookup yields CDR1 MGHRA and CDR2 YSYEKL. This CDR3 has 13 residues. V was clipped by 1 base and J by 12 bases, with 15 bases between them.

The rearrangement links TRBV19 to TRBJ2-1; D possibly corresponds to TRBD2 (6 bases). The CDR3 runs to 16 residues. With 4 bases removed from V and 7 bases from J, the gap between germline ends came to 20 bases. The V gene's germline CDR1 is LNHDA and CDR2 SQIVND (reference sequence). The CDR3 here is CASSTLLASFRNEQFF. The CDR3 nucleotides read TGTGCCAGTAGTACCTTACTAGCTAGTTTTAGAAATGAGCAGTTCTTC.

This clone was detected once. This sequence joins TRBV29-1 and TRBJ2-2; a possible D gene is TRBD2 (6 bases). CDR1 is SQVTM and CDR2 is ANQGSEA in the germline V gene. The CDR3 sequence is 16 residues long. Trimming cost V 1 base and J 2 bases, with 14 bases left between them. The CDR3 nucleotides are TGCAGCGTTGAAGCCCCAACGGGAGCCAACACCGGGGAGCTGTTTTTT. Amino acid sequence: CSVEAPTGANTGELFF.

CDR3 loop: CASSDRTGGNYGYTF. DNA of the CDR3: TGTGCCAGCAGCGATAGGACAGGGGGCAATTATGGCTACACCTTC. The chain is built from TRBV5-5 and TRBJ1-2; 11 nucleotides line up with TRBD1. CDR1 is SGHKS, CDR2 YYEKEE, per germline (reference sequence). Trimming at V came to 4 bases and at J to 5 bases, leaving 7 bases not matched to a gene. CDR3 size: 15 residues. The variable domain in full, with the rest retrieved from reference TRBV5-5 and TRBJ1-2, is DAGVTQSPTHLIKTRGQQVTLRCSPISGHKSVSWYQQVLGQGPQFIFQYYEKEERGRGNFPDRFSARQFPNYSSELNVNALLLGDSALYLCASSDRTGGNYGYTFGSGTRLTVV.

The rearrangement uses TRBV7-9 and TRBJ2-3; 8 bases are a match to TRBD1. V was clipped by 8 bases and J by 3 bases; unmatched bases: 16. Per germline, CDR1 SEHNR and CDR2 FQNEAQ (reference sequence). The CDR3 totals 17 residues. This chain's CDR3 is CASSAEGMTGVTDTQYF. CDR3 DNA sequence: TGTGCCAGCTCCGCGGAGGGGATGACAGGGGTGACAGATACGCAGTATTTT. Looking up the rest from reference TRBV7-9 and TRBJ2-3 gives the full variable domain: DTGVSQNPRHKITKRGQNVTFRCDPISEHNRLYWYRQTLGQGPEFLTYFQNEAQLEKSRLLSDRFSAERPKGSFSTLEIQRTEQGDSAMYLCASSAEGMTGVTDTQYFGPGTRLTVL.

V usage is TRBV5-6 and J usage is TRBJ1-2, with D maybe TRBD1 (5 bases). V was trimmed by 1 base and J by 8 bases, leaving 15 bases between them. Germline V gene data show CDR1 as SGHDT and CDR2 as YYEEEE. This CDR3 region has 14 residues. DNA of the CDR3: TGTGCCAGCAGCTTGATCGGGACGGCGTACGGCTACACCTTC. Its translation: CASSLIGTAYGYTF.

The rearrangement links TRBV4-2 to TRBJ2-1; perhaps TRBD2 as D (7 bases). Trimming took 6 bases from V and 5 from J, leaving 17 bases between them. The CDR3 extends over 15 amino acids. The germline V gene has CDR1 LGHNA and CDR2 YNFKEQ. CDR3 residues: CASRVRGGANNEQFF. CDR3 nucleotides: TGTGCCAGCAGGGTTAGGGGGGGGGCCAACAATGAGCAGTTCTTC.

The chain recombines TRBV3-1 (or the pseudogene TRBV3-2) with TRBJ2-7; 8 bases are a match to TRBD2. Germline CDR1 and CDR2: LGHDT and YNNKEL (reference sequence). The CDR3 spans 18 residues. With 1 base clipped from V and 3 bases from J, the junction kept 14 bases outside the gene matches. The CDR3: CASSQGSTSGIRVYEQYF. In DNA, the CDR3 is TGTGCCAGCAGCCAAGGGTCCACTAGCGGTATTAGGGTCTACGAGCAGTACTTC.

The chain has TRBV29-1 and TRBJ1-1; a possible D gene is TRBD1 (6 bases). This CDR3 is built from 12 residues. Germline assignment: CDR1 SQVTM and CDR2 ANQGSEA. Deletions cut 4 bases from V and 4 bases from J, with 10 bases between. The CDR3, as DNA: TGCAGCGTTGCGTGGGGGCCCACTGAAGCTTTCTTT. Protein sequence: CSVAWGPTEAFF. The variable domain in full, with the rest retrieved from reference TRBV29-1 and TRBJ1-1, is SAVISQKPSRDICQRGTSLTIQCQVDSQVTMMFWYRQQPGQSLTLIATANQGSEATYESGFVIDKFPISRPNLTFSTLTVSNMSPEDSSIYLCSVAWGPTEAFFGQGTRLTVV.

V is TRBV6-6 and J is TRBJ2-1; possible D gene TRBD2, 6 bases. The CDR3 is 13 residues long. Germline lookup yields CDR1 MNHNY and CDR2 SVGAGI (reference sequence). V lost 8 bases and J 1 base, leaving 9 bases between the germline ends. This CDR3 reads CASAGTSYNEQFF. The DNA for the CDR3 is TGTGCCAGCGCCGGGACTTCCTACAATGAGCAGTTCTTC.

This sequence joins TRBV6-5 and TRBJ1-3; 8 positions match TRBD1. The CDR3 runs 12 residues. Germline assignment: CDR1 MNHEY and CDR2 SVGAGI. V dropped 8 bases and J dropped 4; count of bases not matched to a gene: 1. CDR3 residues: CASRDRGNTIYF. In nucleotides, the CDR3 is TGTGCCAGCCGGGACAGGGGAAACACCATATATTTT.

The J gene is TRBJ1-1, the V gene TRBV18; the D gene is possibly TRBD1 (6 bases). Germline V gives CDR1 KGHSH, CDR2 LQKENI. The CDR3 spans 11 residues. Trimming removed 3 bases at V and 7 bases at J, with 6 bases between. CDR3 in amino acids: CASSPDSEAFF. The DNA for the CDR3 is TGTGCCAGCTCACCGGACAGTGAAGCTTTCTTT.

The rearrangement uses TRBV29-1 and TRBJ1-4; 7 bases fit TRBD1. Trimming took 4 bases from V and 8 from J; bases not matched to a gene: 4. Germline values: CDR1 SQVTM, CDR2 ANQGSEA. The CDR3 has 12 residues. The chain's CDR3 is CSVVEGGEKLFF. The CDR3 DNA sequence: TGCAGCGTTGTGGAAGGGGGCGAAAAACTGTTTTTT.

The rearrangement uses TRBV6-5 and TRBJ2-5, with a weak D call TRBD1 (5 bases). The CDR3 is 16 residues long. Trimming removed 4 bases at V and 3 bases at J, with 18 bases between. The V gene's germline CDR1 is MNHEY and CDR2 SVGAGI. DNA for the CDR3: TGTGCCAGCAGTTCCCCCCTTCTATCCAGGGAAGAGACCCAGTACTTC. Residues: CASSSPLLSREETQYF.

The chain employs TRBV12-3 or TRBV12-4 and TRBJ1-2, with a tentative D call TRBD1 (5 bases). The CDR3 sequence is 13 residues long. Trimming shortened V by 4 bases and J by 4 bases, and 10 bases separated the two germline ends. CDR3: CASSSGVFYGYTF. CDR3 DNA: TGTGCCAGCAGTTCGGGGGTTTTCTATGGCTACACCTTC.

The rearrangement links TRBV11-2 to TRBJ2-5; D is ambiguous. V lost 5 bases, J lost 5 bases, and 15 bases lay in between. The CDR3 spans 14 residues. Germline assignment: CDR1 SGHAT and CDR2 FQNNGV. The CDR3 loop reads CASSGRQFQETQYF. CDR3 in DNA: TGTGCCAGCAGCGGCCGGCAGTTTCAGGAGACCCAGTACTTC.

This chain connects TRBV7-2 to TRBJ1-6; 9 bases agree with TRBD1. CDR3 length: 15 amino acids. The junction had 6 bases not matched to a gene; V was cut back by 4 bases and J by 8 bases. Germline CDR1 and CDR2: SGHTA and FQGNSA. The CDR3 nucleotides are TGTGCCAGCAGCTCGTTGGGACAGGGTTATTCACCCCTCCACTTT. This encodes CASSSLGQGYSPLHF.

This CDR3 is CASSYSTDLNTEAFF. The CDR3, as DNA: TGTGCCAGCAGTTACTCGACGGACCTGAACACTGAAGCTTTCTTT. The gene calls are TRBV6-5 and TRBJ1-1, with unresolved D. This CDR3 has 15 amino acids. The V and J ends lost 0 bases and 0 bases respectively, with 8 bases between them. Per germline, CDR1 MNHEY and CDR2 SVGAGI.

Only a few counts were recorded for this clone. The J gene is TRBJ1-4, the V gene TRBV10-3; no clear D. Trimming pared 3 bases from V and 0 bases from J, leaving 8 bases between. The germline gives CDR1 ENHRY, CDR2 SYGVKD. The CDR3 loop spans 15 amino acids. CDR3 in amino acids: CAISDRTATNEKLFF. DNA of the CDR3: TGTGCCATCAGTGATCGGACGGCAACTAATGAAAAACTGTTTTTT.

This rearrangement joins TRBV30 to TRBJ2-3; maybe TRBD2 (5 bases). CDR3 length equals 12 residues. CDR1 GTSNPN and CDR2 SVGIG come from the germline V gene (reference sequence). V shed 2 bases and J shed 4 bases, with 7 bases lying between them. CDR3 loop: CAWSSGADTQYF. For the CDR3, the DNA is TGTGCCTGGAGTAGCGGTGCAGATACGCAGTATTTT.

The chain combines TRBV18 with TRBJ1-1; D uncertain. Trimming left V 3 bases short and J 2 bases short, with 16 bases between. CDR1 KGHSH and CDR2 LQKENI come from the germline V gene. The length of the CDR3 is 16 residues. The DNA of the CDR3 is TGTGCCAGCTCACCTATCACGGGTACGAAAAACACTGAAGCTTTCTTT. This translates into CASSPITGTKNTEAFF.